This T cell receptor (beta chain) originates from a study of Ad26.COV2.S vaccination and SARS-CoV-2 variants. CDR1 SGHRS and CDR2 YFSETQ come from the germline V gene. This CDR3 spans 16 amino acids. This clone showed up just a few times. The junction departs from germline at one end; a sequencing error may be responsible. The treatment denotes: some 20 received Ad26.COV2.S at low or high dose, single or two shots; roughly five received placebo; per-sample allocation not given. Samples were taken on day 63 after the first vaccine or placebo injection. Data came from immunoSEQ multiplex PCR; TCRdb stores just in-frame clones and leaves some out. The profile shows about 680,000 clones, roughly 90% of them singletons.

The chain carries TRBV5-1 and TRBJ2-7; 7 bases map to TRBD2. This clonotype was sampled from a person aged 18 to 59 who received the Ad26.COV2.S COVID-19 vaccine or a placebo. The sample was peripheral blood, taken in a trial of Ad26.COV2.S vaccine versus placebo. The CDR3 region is CASSLGEGAYSTRFRF. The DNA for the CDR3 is TGCGCCAGCAGCTTGGGGGAGGGCGCCTACTCTACGAGGTTTCGGTTC.